This T cell receptor beta chain was retrieved from a study of T cell responses to AZD1222 COVID-19 vaccine. Overall study context: Some second doses came at about 4 weeks and others at about 12 weeks; these were pooled.

The CDR3 runs to 16 residues. Germline V gives CDR1 LGHDT, CDR2 YNNKEL (reference sequence). With 4 bases clipped from V and 7 bases from J, the junction kept 11 bases outside the gene matches. Study conclusions and caveats: The study found Spike-specific TCR breadth and depth rose after two AZD1222 doses. Donor demographics were predominantly white British with a female majority; clonal diversity may be underestimated. Dominant CD4 TCR responses targeted spike regions 160-218 and 743-854.

The repertoire was sequenced with immunoSEQ multiplex PCR; TCRdb's copy has only in-frame clones and lacks some. Altogether tens of thousands of clones are present, 89% being singletons, with the ten largest covering over 2%. As for this clone: As yet, its antigen is unknown.

J is TRBJ2-1 and V is TRBV3-1 (or the pseudogene TRBV3-2); the match to TRBD2 covers 9 bases. The sequence was collected from an adult in good health. Material: peripheral blood, obtained on day 0 of AZD1222 vaccination. For the CDR3, the DNA is TGTGCCAGCAGCCGACCCCTCGTAGCGGGGGTTAATGAGCAGTTCTTC. Translated, it gives CASSRPLVAGVNEQFF.